This T cell receptor beta chain was captured by sequencing in a study of CD8 T cells in Susac syndrome. The germline gives CDR1 SQVTM, CDR2 ANQGSEA. J gave up 5 bases and V 6 bases, and 10 bases lay outside the gene matches. CDR3 size: 14 residues. Worth noting for this clonotype: Its matching antigen is unknown.

Study-wide results and caveats: Susac syndrome CD8+ repertoires were clonally expanded, most strongly in CD8+ TEMRA cells.

Random hexamers primed reverse transcription of about 0.5 to 1 ug RNA. TCR beta CDR3 was amplified by immunoSEQ covering 54 Vbeta and 13 Jbeta. TCRdb analysed the immunoSEQ multiplex PCR reads with MiXCR anew, one entry per CDR3 protein. Found here are around 81,000 distinct CDR3 sequences, roughly 94% of them singletons; the top ten hold approximately 0.9%. Sequencing targeted TCR beta in T cells from blood (CD8+ and CD4+). TEMRA cells underwent FACS enrichment and CD8+ and CD4+ T cells underwent negative isolation. The chain employs TRBV29-1 and TRBJ2-3, with 8 bases lining up with TRBD2. Material for sequencing was CD8+ T cells from PBMCs. The clonotype was recovered from a human donor with Susac syndrome. DNA of the CDR3: TGCAGCGTCCTCGGGGGGGCCCTGGAAGATACGCAGTATTTT. Amino acid sequence: CSVLGGALEDTQYF.